The 25 T cell receptor beta chains below were found in one sample sequenced in a study of blood T cell repertoires in COVID-19. Generated by immunoSEQ multiplex PCR, the TCRdb table keeps only in-frame clones and is missing some. The sample holds roughly 230,000 clones; about 90% are singletons and the top ten take approximately 2.1%. The sequenced sample consisted of peripheral blood. All receptors come from a woman in her fifties or sixties with COVID-19, enrolled during active disease.

The chain links TRBV10-3 to TRBJ1-2; a weak D match, TRBD1 (6 bases). Germline lookup yields CDR1 ENHRY and CDR2 SYGVKD. The CDR3 contains 14 residues. Trimming took 2 bases from V and 0 from J, leaving 7 bases between them. CDR3 amino acids: CAISERTANYGYTF. DNA of the CDR3: TGTGCCATCAGTGAGAGGACAGCTAACTATGGCTACACCTTC.

The V gene is TRBV11-2, the J gene TRBJ2-3, with a possible D match to TRBD1 (6 bases). The germline V and J ends were trimmed by 3 bases and 2 bases, with 12 bases remaining between them. The CDR3 spans 15 residues. CDR1 is SGHAT, CDR2 FQNNGV, per germline. CDR3 residues: CASSFTGTLTDTQYF. For the CDR3, the DNA is TGTGCCAGCAGCTTCACCGGGACACTCACAGATACGCAGTATTTT.

The chain is built from TRBV2 and TRBJ1-2, with D possibly matching TRBD1 (6 bases). V gave up 0 bases and J gave up 4 bases, with 15 bases separating them. The CDR3 covers 16 residues. Germline CDR1 reads SNHLY; CDR2 reads FYNNEI. CDR3 amino acids: CASSEADRDISYGYTF. DNA for the CDR3: TGTGCCAGCAGTGAAGCAGACCGGGACATCAGCTATGGCTACACCTTC.

The chain recombines TRBV5-5 with TRBJ1-6, with a tentative D call TRBD1 (6 bases). This CDR3 is 14 amino acids long. The germline V and J ends were trimmed by 4 bases and 4 bases, with 9 bases remaining between them. Germline V gene sequence: CDR1 SGHKS, CDR2 YYEKEE (reference sequence). The CDR3 DNA reads as TGTGCCAGCAGCCCAGGACAGTATAATTCACCCCTCCACTTT. Its protein is CASSPGQYNSPLHF.

A few counts support this clone. The V and J genes are TRBV6-2 or TRBV6-3 and TRBJ1-5; TRBD1 might be the D (5 bases). The CDR3 extends over 15 amino acids. Between the trimmed V and J ends, which lost 2 bases and 7 bases, there was a span of 15 bases. The germline V gene has CDR1 MNHEY and CDR2 SVGEGT. CDR3 amino acids: CASSYRGDHDQPQHF. The CDR3 nucleotides are TGTGCCAGCAGTTACCGGGGGGATCACGACCAGCCCCAGCATTTT.

This chain joins TRBV6-2 or TRBV6-3 and TRBJ2-1; TRBD2 aligns across 15 bases. The CDR3 spans 16 residues. Germline CDR1 is MNHEY and CDR2 is SVGEGT. V was clipped by 4 bases and J by 7 bases; unmatched bases: 5. The CDR3 loop is CASSFGLAGGLNEQFF. The CDR3 nucleotides are TGTGCCAGCAGTTTCGGACTAGCGGGGGGGCTAAATGAGCAGTTCTTC.

The chain has TRBV6-5 and TRBJ1-3; 8 bases are shared with TRBD1. CDR3 length equals 14 residues. V shed 5 bases and J 4 bases; nucleotides not matched to a gene: 4. Looked up from germline, CDR1 is MNHEY and CDR2 is SVGAGI. CDR3 region: CASSRTGSGNTIYF. CDR3 coding DNA: TGTGCCAGCAGTAGGACAGGGTCAGGAAACACCATATATTTT.

The chain carries TRBV4-3 and TRBJ1-3, with a weak D call TRBD1 (6 bases). The CDR3 consists of 15 residues. Per germline, CDR1 LGHNA and CDR2 YSLEER. Trimming removed 0 bases at V and 8 bases at J, with 14 bases between. The CDR3: CASSQEYRAGDTIYF. The CDR3 DNA sequence: TGCGCCAGCAGCCAAGAGTACAGGGCGGGGGACACCATATATTTT.

The gene calls are TRBV6-2 or TRBV6-3 and TRBJ2-3; D remains ambiguous. V lost 0 bases and J 3 bases, leaving 13 bases between the germline ends. Germline V lookup: CDR1 MNHEY, CDR2 SVGEGT. The CDR3 runs to 16 residues. The CDR3 sequence: CASSYSQVDGTDTQYF. CDR3 DNA sequence: TGTGCCAGCAGTTACTCTCAGGTGGATGGGACAGATACGCAGTATTTT.

In this sample, this clone turned up once. The chain is built from TRBV7-2 and TRBJ1-5; no firm D call. Germline V gene data show CDR1 as SGHTA and CDR2 as FQGNSA. Trimming took 1 base from V and 4 from J, leaving 11 bases between them. The CDR3 has 15 amino acids. CDR3 DNA: TGTGCCAGCAGCTTAGGCTTCGGGGAGAATCAGCCCCAGCATTTT. The encoded protein is CASSLGFGENQPQHF.

This chain connects TRBV5-1 to TRBJ1-4, with D perhaps matching TRBD1 (5 bases). This CDR3 contains 16 residues. The V end was cut by 4 bases, the J end by 5 bases, with 18 bases between. The germline CDR1 and CDR2 sequences are SGHRS and YFSETQ. CDR3 DNA sequence: TGCGCCAGCAGCGCGGACCCAGGGAGGGAGAATGAAAAACTGTTTTTT. This sequence encodes CASSADPGRENEKLFF.

This clone turned up a few times. The genes are TRBV19 and TRBJ1-3, with 7 positions matching TRBD1. Trimming removed 7 bases from V and 5 bases from J; junction bases left unmatched: 5. The CDR3 has 13 amino acids. Germline V lookup: CDR1 LNHDA, CDR2 SQIVND (reference sequence). The CDR3 region has the DNA TGTGCCAGTATGGTGACAGGGCGAAACACCATATATTTT. Protein: CASMVTGRNTIYF. The whole variable domain, remainder taken from reference TRBV19 and TRBJ1-3, is DGGITQSPKYLFRKEGQNVTLSCEQNLNHDAMYWYRQDPGQGLRLIYYSQIVNDFQKGDIAEGYSVSREKKESFPLTVTSAQKNPTAFYLCASMVTGRNTIYFGEGSWLTVV.

V gene TRBV5-1 combines with J gene TRBJ1-2; 7 nucleotides agree with TRBD1. The J segment lost 4 bases and the V segment lost 2 bases, leaving 11 bases of the junction unmatched. The CDR3 is 16 amino acids. CDR1 and CDR2 (germline): SGHRS, YFSETQ. Here the CDR3 DNA reads TGCGCCAGCAGCTTTGACGCCGGGACAGCCACCTATGGCTACACCTTC. It encodes CASSFDAGTATYGYTF.

The chain has TRBV7-9 and TRBJ1-6; weak D call: TRBD1 (5 bases). The germline V gene has CDR1 SEHNR and CDR2 FQNEAQ (reference sequence). V lost 1 base and J lost 4, with 5 bases in between. The CDR3 length is 14 residues. The CDR3 coding sequence is TGTGCCAGCAGCTTAGAGGGGTATAATTCACCCCTCCACTTT. This gives the protein CASSLEGYNSPLHF.

The chain recombines TRBV30 with TRBJ2-7, with 13 bases lining up with TRBD2. V lost 5 bases and J lost 4; bases outside the gene matches: 11. This CDR3 spans 16 amino acids. CDR1 GTSNPN and CDR2 SVGIG come from the germline V gene (reference sequence). The CDR3 nucleotides read TGTGCCTGGGACGAGGGACTAGCGGGGAAGATGTACGAGCAGTACTTC. Its translation is CAWDEGLAGKMYEQYF.

The CDR3 reads CASSAYRGSGNTIYF. DNA for the CDR3: TGTGCCAGCAGCGCCTACAGGGGTTCTGGAAACACCATATATTTT. The chain has TRBV11-2 and TRBJ1-3; 7 nucleotides align to TRBD1. This CDR3 comprises 15 residues. Per germline, CDR1 SGHAT and CDR2 FQNNGV. The junction had 5 bases not matched to a gene; V was cut back by 5 bases and J by 1 base. The full variable domain, rest sourced from reference TRBV11-2 and TRBJ1-3, is EAGVAQSPRYKIIEKRQSVAFWCNPISGHATLYWYQQILGQGPKLLIQFQNNGVVDDSQLPKDRFSAERLKGVDSTLKIQPAKLEDSAVYLCASSAYRGSGNTIYFGEGSWLTVV.

The chain joins TRBV10-3 to TRBJ2-3; D possibly corresponds to TRBD2 (7 bases). Between the trimmed V and J ends, which lost 6 bases and 4 bases, there was a span of 14 bases. Looked up from germline, CDR1 is ENHRY and CDR2 is SYGVKD. The length of the CDR3 is 14 residues. In DNA form, the CDR3 reads TGTGCCATCAGGGAGGGGGGGGGCGCAGATACGCAGTATTTT. The encoded protein is CAIREGGGADTQYF.

This chain connects TRBV10-3 to TRBJ1-1, with D possibly matching TRBD1 (6 bases). Germline V gives CDR1 ENHRY, CDR2 SYGVKD. The CDR3 length is 14 residues. The V and J ends lost 3 bases and 5 bases respectively, with 13 bases between them. The CDR3 loop is CAISENTGRTEAFF. The CDR3 nucleotides read TGTGCCATCAGTGAAAACACAGGGAGAACTGAAGCTTTCTTT.

The chain carries TRBV30 and TRBJ1-1, with TRBD1 as a possible D gene (5 bases). Deletions cut 0 bases from V and 8 bases from J, with 13 bases between. The CDR3 runs 13 residues. Germline V gene sequence: CDR1 GTSNPN, CDR2 SVGIG (reference sequence). The CDR3 DNA reads TGTGCCTGGAGTGTGGGGGGAAGAAGGGAAGCTTTCTTT. This translates into CAWSVGGRREAFF.

The chain combines TRBV4-2 with TRBJ2-3, with 9 bases aligning to TRBD2. V shed 1 base and J 1 base; nucleotides not matched to a gene: 3. Germline V CDR1 and CDR2: LGHNA, YNFKEQ. The CDR3 is made up of 16 amino acids. The CDR3 is CASSQAVAGGTDTQYF. The CDR3 DNA reads as TGTGCCAGCAGCCAAGCTGTAGCGGGGGGCACAGATACGCAGTATTTT.

The chain is built from TRBV10-3 and TRBJ1-1; D gene unclear. Germline V CDR1 and CDR2: ENHRY, SYGVKD. The length of the CDR3 is 15 residues. The ends were cut back, 0 bases at V and 0 bases at J, with 8 bases in the middle. The CDR3 is CAISESTLMNTEAFF. CDR3 bases: TGTGCCATCAGTGAGTCGACACTTATGAACACTGAAGCTTTCTTT.

V and J are TRBV10-3 and TRBJ2-2; 7 bases align to TRBD1. Germline V gives CDR1 ENHRY, CDR2 SYGVKD. V shed 4 bases, J shed 6 bases, and the junction held 8 bases outside the gene matches. This CDR3 has 15 amino acids. The DNA for the CDR3 is TGTGCCATCAGTGTAAGGGACAGTTCGGCCGGGGAGCTGTTTTTT. Amino acids: CAISVRDSSAGELFF.

The chain recombines TRBV4-3 with TRBJ2-7; D unresolved. Trimming left V 0 bases short and J 2 bases short, with 11 bases between. Germline V gene sequence: CDR1 LGHNA, CDR2 YSLEER. This CDR3 comprises 15 residues. The CDR3 spells CASSQDPRVAYEQYF. CDR3 in DNA: TGCGCCAGCAGCCAAGATCCCCGGGTGGCCTACGAGCAGTACTTC.

The chain joins TRBV27 to TRBJ2-7; tentatively, D is TRBD2 (5 bases). The CDR3 spans 14 residues. Germline values: CDR1 MNHEY, CDR2 SMNVEV (reference sequence). The ends were cut back, 5 bases at V and 1 base at J, with 12 bases in the middle. The CDR3 region is CASSVARESYEQYF. CDR3 bases: TGTGCCAGCAGTGTTGCCCGGGAATCCTACGAGCAGTACTTC.

The chain combines TRBV6-2 or TRBV6-3 with TRBJ1-2; TRBD1 matches at 9 bases. Germline V lookup: CDR1 MNHEY, CDR2 SVGEGT. V was pared by 2 bases and J by 7 bases, with 14 bases of the junction left unmatched. CDR3 length: 17 amino acids. The CDR3 nucleotides are TGTGCCAGCAGTTACGTGGGACAGGGAACCTATTCGAGTGGCTACACCTTC. Residues: CASSYVGQGTYSSGYTF.